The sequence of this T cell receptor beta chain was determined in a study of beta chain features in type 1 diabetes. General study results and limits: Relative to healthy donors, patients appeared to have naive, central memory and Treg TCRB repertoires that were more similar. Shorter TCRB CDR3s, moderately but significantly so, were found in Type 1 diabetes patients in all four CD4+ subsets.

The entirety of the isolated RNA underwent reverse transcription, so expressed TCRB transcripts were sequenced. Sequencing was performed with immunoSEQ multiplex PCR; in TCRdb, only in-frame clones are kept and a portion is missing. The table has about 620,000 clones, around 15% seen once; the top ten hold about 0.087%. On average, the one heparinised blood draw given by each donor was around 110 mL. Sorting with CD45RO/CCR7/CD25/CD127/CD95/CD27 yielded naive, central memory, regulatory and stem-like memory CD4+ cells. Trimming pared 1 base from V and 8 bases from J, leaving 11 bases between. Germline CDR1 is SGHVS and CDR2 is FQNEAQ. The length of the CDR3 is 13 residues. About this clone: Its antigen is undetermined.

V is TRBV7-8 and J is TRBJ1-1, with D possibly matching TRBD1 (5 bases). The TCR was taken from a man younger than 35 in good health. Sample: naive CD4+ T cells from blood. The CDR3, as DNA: TGTGCCAGCAGCTTAGGACAGCAAACAGAAGCTTTCTTT. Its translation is CASSLGQQTEAFF.